Sequencing of this TCR beta chain was carried out in a study of regulatory T cells in long-lasting Graves disease (dated by TCRdb to 2020 to 2022). Notes on the research overall: Newly diagnosed Graves' disease patients had taken antithyroid drugs for less than 3 months. This study used TCR sequencing and RNA sequencing of peripheral blood to compare persistent Graves' disease patients against newly diagnosed Graves' disease patients. TCR sequencing covered about 13 persistent and 20 or so newly diagnosed Graves' disease patients, 33 samples in total. The study was conducted in China and was registered as a clinical trial.

The germline V gene sets CDR1 to SNHLY and CDR2 to FYNNEI. Trimming leaves V shorter by 7 bases and J shorter by 7 bases, with the junction holding 22 bases beyond the gene matches. The CDR3 measures 18 amino acids from cysteine to phenylalanine. Of the read, only the CDR3 DNA is kept; its 54 bases are in frame from base 1. The time point label of this sample denotes: newly diagnosed GD, antithyroid drugs for less than 3 months. RNA was extracted from PBMCs in TRIzol for both TCR sequencing and RNA sequencing. The diagnosis of Graves' disease was made according to American Thyroid Association guidelines. The patients came from an endocrinology department in Xi'an, China. Each patient gave 9 to 10 milliliters of peripheral blood, collected in an EDTA anticoagulant tube. PBMCs were isolated by Ficoll Paque Plus density gradient separation without further T cell sorting. An Agilent 2100 Bioanalyzer and agarose gel were used to check RNA quality, while a NanoDrop 2000 measured RNA concentration.

The research as a whole found: Only peripheral blood was studied, because thyroid tissue, the primary lesion, was inaccessible. Sequencing and analysis were restricted to the TCR beta chain. Preferential use of TRBV28, TRBJ1-2 and TRBJ2-5 was observed in persistent disease, whereas TRBV20-1 and TRBJ2-1 were favored in newly diagnosed disease. Compared with newly diagnosed patients, patients with persistent Graves' disease had lower TCR Shannon entropy and fewer highly expanded clones, which suggests clonal expansion. A larger number of public clonotypes was shared among persistent patients (fewer than 3,000) than among newly diagnosed patients (around 970). The authors noted that the small sample size was a limitation that may lower accuracy.

Points on this clonotype: The antigen this receptor binds is unknown. No much larger clone exists at a distance of one base, and base qualities are not known.

The library was made by multiplex PCR. TCRdb names Illumina HiSeq 4000 as the instrument used. CDR3 regions were amplified by Arm-PCR with iRepertoire HTBI primers to construct TCR beta libraries. Gel purification was performed on PCR products prior to sequencing. On the authors' methods: Gene usage analysis of CDR3 amino acid clonotypes used the roughly 60 TRBV and about 15 TRBJ segments found across samples. Filtered high-quality paired reads were merged into contigs using COPE and FqMerger. Contigs were aligned with BLAST to IMGT TRBV, TRBD and TRBJ reference genes, and CDR3 was defined per IMGT. Any clonotype with a frequency above 0.1% was classified as a highly expanded clone. Shannon entropy served as the measure of repertoire diversity, while the Gini coefficient captured V-J evenness. Public clonotypes were defined as clonotypes shared by more than one individual. TCRdb trimmed public reads at Q25 via fastp, called clones via MiXCR and kept in-frame beta chains. Each entry merges the rows of one CDR3 protein and shows their most common DNA and genes. The V and J calls were not made by the authors but by TCRdb's processing. The sample data list 350,000 to 550,000 distinct CDR3 sequences, and about a sixth of these were observed just once. Clones ranked in the top ten supply under 30% of the sample.

The data were also submitted as part of a second study, on T cells in Graves' hyperthyroidism and ophthalmopathy. The second study's paper adds: Stable Graves' hyperthyroidism was defined as no progression to ophthalmopathy during 18 months of follow-up. Hyperthyroidism patients were newly diagnosed, with disease duration under 2 months, and aged 18 to 65 years. Any patient with an uncontrolled infection, another autoimmune disease, pregnancy or lactation was excluded. Diagnoses were based on clinical symptoms, serum thyroxine and TRAb, thyroid ultrasound and orbital computed tomography. For the first round of RT-PCR on the TCR CDR3, the HTBI primer set was used together with the Qiagen OneStep RT-PCR kit. Most expanded thyroid clonotypes (frequency above 0.001) were also detected in blood, a finding suggesting that blood repertoires may reflect thyroid immune responses. A 13 V-J signature model separated ophthalmopathy from stable hyperthyroidism, with around 88% sensitivity and 81.08% specificity in cross-validation and 80%/75% in testing. In validation, the model predicted progression to ophthalmopathy with over 65% sensitivity and roughly 75% specificity, a median of 6.5 months before onset. A discovery cohort of 95 to 100 patients, 43 with Graves' ophthalmopathy and approximately 55 with stable Graves' hyperthyroidism, was used to find distinguishing TCR V-J signatures. Prospective prediction of ophthalmopathy was tested in an independent validation cohort consisting of fewer than 20 hyperthyroidism patients and over 15 patients who later progressed to ophthalmopathy. For training and testing, the 100 or so patients in the discovery cohort were randomly divided in a 7:3 ratio. Thyroid tissue and blood T-cell repertoires from several Graves' hyperthyroidism patients were also compared in the study. After sampling, hyperthyroidism patients received methimazole starting at 30 mg daily, and ophthalmopathy patients received high-dose intravenous methylprednisolone. The libraries were constructed in a second round of multiplex PCR and then size-selected and purified. Sequencing of the libraries was done on an Illumina HiSeq2000 using paired-end 100 bp reads. Raw data were processed with SOAPnuke, discarding reads with adapters, uncalled bases, mean Phred below 15, or no exact constant-primer or identifier match. High-quality paired reads were merged with COPE v1.2.5, and unique nucleotide sequences were defined as clonotypes. Clonotypes were aligned to IMGT TRBV, TRBD and TRBJ reference segments using MiTCR v1.1. The analysis was restricted to V-J combinations with a frequency above 0.0001, which together covered 98% to 99.2% of the repertoires. A TCS score was defined as the ratio of F50 (clonal expansion) to E x V (chaos), with BLOSUM62-based TCRdist applied between CDR3 peptides within each V-J. Welch's t-statistics and random forest reduced approximately 520 V-J features to roughly 13, which were used in a naive Bayes classifier (R e1071). Sample size was not statistically predetermined, and blinding of investigators to group allocation was not performed. The paper describes TCR Vbeta CDR3 sequencing of some 130 peripheral blood samples, made up of around 41 ophthalmopathy patients, more than 70 hyperthyroidism patients and 17 progressor patients.

The chain employs TRBV2 and TRBJ2-5, with 9 central nucleotides matching TRBD1. This clonotype was obtained from a woman younger than 30 with Graves disease. Donor details come from another sample of the same person, matched by shared clones. Source: peripheral blood mononuclear cells (PBMCs), taken at new diagnosis, from a patient treated with antithyroid drugs. The DNA sequence is TGTGCCAGCAACGCGGAAGCCGGGACAGGGACCTTCCCGCCGACCCAGTACTTC. This sequence encodes CASNAEAGTGTFPPTQYF.